These T cell receptor beta chains were read from a single sample in a study of pediatric ulcerative colitis. Method: immunoSEQ multiplex PCR; TCRdb's copy keeps in-frame clones and lacks some. The data hold tens of thousands of clones, with around three quarters observed a single time. Material: gut tissue. The source is a boy under 18 with moderate ulcerative colitis. The CDR3 runs from the conserved cysteine through the conserved F or W. Each record gives: V gene, clone size, J gene, D gene, CDR3 protein, CDR3 DNA. A D gene is named only where the DNA matches it firmly. A clone size is listed for some rows: how often the clone was seen (once, few, many), or a class if it is expanded.

TRBV19,.,TRBJ2-3,.,CASRSGTASTDTQYF,TGTGCCAGTAGGTCCGGGACGGCTTCCACAGATACGCAGTATTTT
TRBV19,.,TRBJ2-3,.,CASSPSGRQDTQYF,TGTGCCAGTAGCCCGTCGGGGCGCCAAGATACGCAGTATTTT
TRBV5-1,once,TRBJ2-7,TRBD2,CASSLGAASGSVLNF,TGCGCCAGCAGCTTGGGGGCGGCTAGCGGGAGCGTTTTAAACTTC
TRBV7-8,.,TRBJ2-2,.,CASSLTGADTGELFF,TGTGCCAGCAGCTTAACCGGGGCGGACACCGGGGAGCTGTTTTTT
TRBV5-6,.,TRBJ2-1,.,CASTPGPNNEQFF,TGTGCCAGCACCCCGGGACCTAACAATGAGCAGTTCTTC
TRBV28,.,TRBJ2-6,.,CASSYLSGANVLTF,TGTGCCAGCAGTTACCTCTCTGGGGCCAACGTCCTGACTTTC
TRBV6-6,.,TRBJ2-7,.,CASSLTWDGSYEQYF,TGTGCCAGCAGTTTAACATGGGACGGCTCGTACGAGCAGTACTTC
TRBV27,.,TRBJ2-7,.,CASSLGQLLYEQYF,TGTGCCAGCAGTTTGGGGCAATTACTCTACGAGCAGTACTTC
TRBV6-6,few,TRBJ2-3,.,CASYGQWGTDTQYF,TGTGCCAGCTACGGACAGTGGGGCACAGATACGCAGTATTTT
TRBV7-2,.,TRBJ2-3,TRBD2,CASSRLAGGGTDTQYF,TGTGCCAGCAGCAGACTAGCGGGGGGCGGCACAGATACGCAGTATTTT
TRBV4-2,.,TRBJ2-5,.,CASSPSSVQETQYF,TGTGCCAGCAGCCCCTCGTCAGTTCAAGAGACCCAGTACTTC
TRBV5-8,.,TRBJ2-1,TRBD2,CASSFLPSGFYNEQFF,TGTGCCAGCAGCTTTCTCCCTAGCGGGTTCTACAATGAGCAGTTCTTC
TRBV2,.,TRBJ2-7,.,CATTGTVKSRYEQYF,TGTGCCACCACTGGGACTGTCAAATCCCGCTACGAGCAGTACTTC
TRBV5-1,.,TRBJ2-5,.,CASSLAGSTSQETQYF,TGCGCCAGCAGCTTGGCAGGGTCCACCTCTCAAGAGACCCAGTACTTC
TRBV5-6,.,TRBJ1-2,TRBD1,CASSPSDRGGGYTF,TGTGCCAGCAGCCCCTCGGACAGGGGAGGTGGCTACACCTTC
TRBV6-6,.,TRBJ1-5,.,CAGQGQINQPQHF,TGTGCCGGACAAGGACAGATCAATCAGCCCCAGCATTTT
TRBV29-1,.,TRBJ2-2,.,CSVPDRTNTGELFF,TGCAGCGTTCCAGACAGGACGAACACCGGGGAGCTGTTTTTT
TRBV7-2,.,TRBJ2-3,.,CASSFVHTDTQYF,TGTGCCAGCAGCTTCGTCCACACAGATACGCAGTATTTT
TRBV7-2,.,TRBJ2-7,TRBD2,CASSPRGLAGGIHEQYF,TGTGCCAGCAGCCCGCGGGGGCTAGCGGGGGGGATCCACGAGCAGTACTTC
TRBV15,.,TRBJ1-1,.,CATSRDLRHWNTEAFF,TGTGCCACCAGCAGAGATTTGAGACATTGGAACACTGAAGCTTTCTTT
TRBV9,few,TRBJ2-2,.,CASGPIRGRANTGELFF,TGTGCCAGCGGCCCCATACGGGGTAGGGCCAACACCGGGGAGCTGTTTTTT
TRBV4-1,.,TRBJ2-1,.,CASSPTGTLYNEQFF,TGCGCCAGCAGCCCGACAGGGACTCTCTACAATGAGCAGTTCTTC